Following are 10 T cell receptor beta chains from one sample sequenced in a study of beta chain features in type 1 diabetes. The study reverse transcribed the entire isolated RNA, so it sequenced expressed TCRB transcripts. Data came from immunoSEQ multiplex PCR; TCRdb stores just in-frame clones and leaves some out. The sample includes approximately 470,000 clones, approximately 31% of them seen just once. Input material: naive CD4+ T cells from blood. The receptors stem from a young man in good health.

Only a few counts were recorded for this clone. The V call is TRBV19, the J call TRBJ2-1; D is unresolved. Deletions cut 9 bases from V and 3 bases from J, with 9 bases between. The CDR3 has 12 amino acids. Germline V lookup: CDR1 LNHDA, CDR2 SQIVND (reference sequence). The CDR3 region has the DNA TGTGCCAGCACACGTGGCTACAATGAGCAGTTCTTC. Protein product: CASTRGYNEQFF.

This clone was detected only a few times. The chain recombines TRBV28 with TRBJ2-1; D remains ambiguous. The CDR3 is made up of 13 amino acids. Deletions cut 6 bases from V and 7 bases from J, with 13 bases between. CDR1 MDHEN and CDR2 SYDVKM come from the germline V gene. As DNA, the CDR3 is TGTGCCAGCAGCCCTGGTCCCCGGAATGAGCAGTTCTTC. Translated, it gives CASSPGPRNEQFF. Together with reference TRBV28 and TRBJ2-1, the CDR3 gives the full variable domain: DVKVTQSSRYLVKRTGEKVFLECVQDMDHENMFWYRQDPGLGLRLIYFSYDVKMKEKGDIPEGYSVSREKKERFSLILESASTNQTSMYLCASSPGPRNEQFFGPGTRLTVL.

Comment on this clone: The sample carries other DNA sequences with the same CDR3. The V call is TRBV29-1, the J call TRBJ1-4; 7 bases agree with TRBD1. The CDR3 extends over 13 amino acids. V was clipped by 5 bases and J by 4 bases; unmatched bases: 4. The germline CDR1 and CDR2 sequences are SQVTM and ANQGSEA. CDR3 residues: CSVSGTDNEKLFF. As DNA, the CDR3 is TGCAGCGTTTCCGGGACAGATAATGAAAAACTGTTTTTT.

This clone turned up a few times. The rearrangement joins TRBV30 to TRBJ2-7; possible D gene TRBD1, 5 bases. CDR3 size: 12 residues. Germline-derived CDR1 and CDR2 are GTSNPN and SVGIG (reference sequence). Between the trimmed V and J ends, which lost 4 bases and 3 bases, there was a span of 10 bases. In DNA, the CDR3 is TGTGCCTGGACTACTGACAGCTACGAGCAGTACTTC. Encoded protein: CAWTTDSYEQYF.

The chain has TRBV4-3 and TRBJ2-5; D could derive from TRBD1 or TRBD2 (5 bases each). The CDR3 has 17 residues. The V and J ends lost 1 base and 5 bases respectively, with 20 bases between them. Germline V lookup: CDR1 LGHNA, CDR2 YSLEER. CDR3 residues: CASSQARQLGPGETQYF. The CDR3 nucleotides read TGCGCCAGCAGCCAAGCCAGACAGCTGGGGCCGGGGGAGACCCAGTACTTC.

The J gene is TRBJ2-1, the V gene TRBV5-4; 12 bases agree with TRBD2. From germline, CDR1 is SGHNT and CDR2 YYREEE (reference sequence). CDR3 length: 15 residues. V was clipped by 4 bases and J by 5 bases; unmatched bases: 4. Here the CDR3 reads CASSPPSGRDNEQFF. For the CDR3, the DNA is TGTGCCAGCAGCCCTCCTAGCGGGAGGGACAATGAGCAGTTCTTC. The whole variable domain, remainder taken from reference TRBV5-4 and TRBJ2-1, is ETGVTQSPTHLIKTRGQQVTLRCSSQSGHNTVSWYQQALGQGPQFIFQYYREEENGRGNFPPRFSGLQFPNYSSELNVNALELDDSALYLCASSPPSGRDNEQFFGPGTRLTVL.

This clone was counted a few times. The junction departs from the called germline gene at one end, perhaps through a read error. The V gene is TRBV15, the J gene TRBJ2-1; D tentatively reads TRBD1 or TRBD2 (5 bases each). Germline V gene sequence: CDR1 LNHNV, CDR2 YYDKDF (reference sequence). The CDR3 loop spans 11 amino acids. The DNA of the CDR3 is TGTGCCACCAGCAGATCCGGGACCAGTGTCTTC. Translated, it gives CATSRSGTSVF.

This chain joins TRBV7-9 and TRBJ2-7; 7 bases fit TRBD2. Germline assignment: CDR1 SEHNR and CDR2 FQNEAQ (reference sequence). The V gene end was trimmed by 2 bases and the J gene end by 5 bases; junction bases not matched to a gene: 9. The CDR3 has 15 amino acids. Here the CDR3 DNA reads TGTGCCAGCAGCTTACTTTTGACTAGCATCCACGAGCAGTACTTC. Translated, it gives CASSLLLTSIHEQYF.

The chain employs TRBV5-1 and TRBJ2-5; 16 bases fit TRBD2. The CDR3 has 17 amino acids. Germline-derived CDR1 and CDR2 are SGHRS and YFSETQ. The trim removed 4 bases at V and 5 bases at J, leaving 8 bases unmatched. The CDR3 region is CASSTGTSGRALETQYF. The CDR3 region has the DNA TGCGCCAGCAGCACCGGGACTAGCGGGAGGGCCTTGGAGACCCAGTACTTC.

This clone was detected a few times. DNA for the CDR3: TGTGCCACCAGCAGAGGATCAGAGCGGGAGGGCGGGAAGACCCAGTACTTC. The encoded protein is CATSRGSEREGGKTQYF. The chain employs TRBV15 and TRBJ2-5, with 10 bases matching TRBD2. The V and J ends lost 1 base and 6 bases, in that order; junction bases with no gene match: 11. Germline lookup yields CDR1 LNHNV and CDR2 YYDKDF (reference sequence). The CDR3 is made up of 17 amino acids. The complete variable domain, with remaining parts taken from reference TRBV15 and TRBJ2-5, reads DAMVIQNPRYQVTQFGKPVTLSCSQTLNHNVMYWYQQKSSQAPKLLFHYYDKDFNNEADTPDNFQSRRPNTSFCFLDIRSPGLGDTAMYLCATSRGSEREGGKTQYFGPGTRLLVL.